This record looks at one T cell receptor (beta chain) sequence and its context. With 10 bases removed from V and 6 bases from J, the gap between germline ends came to 19 bases. This CDR3 has 14 residues. Germline CDR1 MNHEY, CDR2 SMNVEV (reference sequence). From roughly 390 ng of RNA, a library with molecular barcoded alpha/delta and beta/gamma adaptors was made. MiXCR was run by TCRdb on the reads, yielding one entry per CDR3 protein. The table includes about 39,000 distinct CDR3 sequences, roughly an eighth detected once. This record belongs to a study of read filtering for tumor transcriptome and immune sequencing.

V gene TRBV27 combines with J gene TRBJ2-1, with D maybe TRBD1 (5 bases). This TCR was sampled from a donor at least 40 years old with multiple myeloma. The sequenced material came from a population of CD138-negative cells sorted from bone marrow. This chain's CDR3 is CATYRQGECNEQFF. CDR3 bases: TGTGCCACCTATAGGCAGGGTGAGTGCAATGAGCAGTTCTTC.